Each of the 7 T cell receptor beta chains below was sequenced from the same sample in a study of blood T cell repertoires in COVID-19. Measured with immunoSEQ multiplex PCR; TCRdb has only the in-frame clones, and not every one. The sample carries 100,000 to 150,000 clones, around 87% recorded once. The specimen was peripheral blood. Source of these receptors: a middle-aged man with acute or convalescent COVID-19.

The rearrangement joins TRBV7-2 to TRBJ2-1; no firm D call. Trimming took 5 bases from V and 0 from J, leaving 11 bases between them. CDR3 length equals 15 residues. Germline values: CDR1 SGHTA, CDR2 FQGNSA. CDR3 nucleotides: TGTGCCAGCAGCGAGGATATGTCCTCCTACAATGAGCAGTTCTTC. Its protein is CASSEDMSSYNEQFF. Together with reference TRBV7-2 and TRBJ2-1, the CDR3 gives the full variable domain: GAGVSQSPSNKVTEKGKDVELRCDPISGHTALYWYRQSLGQGLEFLIYFQGNSAPDKSGLPSDRFSAERTGGSVSTLTIQRTQQEDSAVYLCASSEDMSSYNEQFFGPGTRLTVL.

V and J are TRBV7-9 and TRBJ2-5; D remains ambiguous. The germline CDR1 and CDR2 sequences are SEHNR and FQNEAQ (reference sequence). This CDR3 comprises 14 residues. With 0 bases removed from V and 2 bases from J, the gap between germline ends came to 7 bases. As DNA, the CDR3 is TGTGCCAGCAGCTTAGCTGTGGAGCAAGAGACCCAGTACTTC. Translated, it gives CASSLAVEQETQYF. Together with reference TRBV7-9 and TRBJ2-5, the CDR3 gives the full variable domain: DTGVSQNPRHKITKRGQNVTFRCDPISEHNRLYWYRQTLGQGPEFLTYFQNEAQLEKSRLLSDRFSAERPKGSFSTLEIQRTEQGDSAMYLCASSLAVEQETQYFGPGTRLLVL.

The chain combines TRBV5-1 with TRBJ2-1, with TRBD1 matching 10 bases. With V trimmed by 2 bases and J by 7 bases, 6 bases remained unmatched. Germline V gives CDR1 SGHRS, CDR2 YFSETQ. The CDR3 length is 15 residues. The CDR3 DNA follows: TGCGCCAGCAGCTTCGAGACAGGGGGCAGAAATGAGCAGTTCTTC. Protein sequence: CASSFETGGRNEQFF.

This chain uses TRBV2 with TRBJ1-1, with D tentatively TRBD1 (6 bases). The CDR3 is 14 residues long. Germline values: CDR1 SNHLY, CDR2 FYNNEI. Trimming removed 8 bases from V and 0 bases from J, with 13 bases in between. The CDR3 DNA is TGTGCCAGCGGCAGGACAGACCTGAACACTGAAGCTTTCTTT. Translation gives CASGRTDLNTEAFF.

The rearrangement joins TRBV24-1 to TRBJ2-5; weak D call: TRBD1 (8 bases). CDR3 length: 14 amino acids. CDR1 is KGHDR, CDR2 SFDVKD, per germline. V lost 4 bases and J 7 bases, leaving 15 bases between the germline ends. CDR3 nucleotides: TGTGCCACCAGTGACCGGACAGGGAGGGGGACCCAGTACTTC. Its protein is CATSDRTGRGTQYF.

CDR3 region: CASTLAGARGETQYF. In DNA form, the CDR3 reads TGTGCCAGCACCCTGGCAGGGGCCCGCGGGGAGACCCAGTACTTC. The chain joins TRBV5-4 to TRBJ2-5; maybe TRBD1 (6 bases). CDR3 size: 15 residues. V was trimmed by 6 bases and J by 5 bases, leaving 20 bases between them. Germline V gene data show CDR1 as SGHNT and CDR2 as YYREEE (reference sequence).

The genes are TRBV20-1 and TRBJ1-5; D remains unclear. This CDR3 spans 13 amino acids. Per the germline V gene, CDR1 is DFQATT and CDR2 is SNEGSKA (reference sequence). Trimming shortened V by 3 bases and J by 7 bases, and 13 bases separated the two germline ends. The CDR3 protein is CSASPVPGQPQHF. As DNA, the CDR3 is TGCAGTGCTAGTCCGGTCCCAGGACAGCCCCAGCATTTT.